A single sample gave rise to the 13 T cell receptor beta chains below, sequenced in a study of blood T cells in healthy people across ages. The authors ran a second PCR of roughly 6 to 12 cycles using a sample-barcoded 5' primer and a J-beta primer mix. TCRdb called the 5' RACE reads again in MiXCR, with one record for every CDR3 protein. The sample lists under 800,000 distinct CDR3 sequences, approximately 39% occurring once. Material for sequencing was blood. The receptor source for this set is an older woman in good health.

In DNA, the CDR3 is TGTGCCAGCAGCGGGGACAGCACAGATACGCAGTATTTT. It encodes CASSGDSTDTQYF. The J gene is TRBJ2-3, the V gene TRBV28; D tentatively reads TRBD1 or TRBD2 (5 bases each). Germline values: CDR1 MDHEN, CDR2 SYDVKM. This CDR3 has 13 amino acids. Between the trimmed V and J ends, which lost 6 bases and 0 bases, there was a span of 7 bases.

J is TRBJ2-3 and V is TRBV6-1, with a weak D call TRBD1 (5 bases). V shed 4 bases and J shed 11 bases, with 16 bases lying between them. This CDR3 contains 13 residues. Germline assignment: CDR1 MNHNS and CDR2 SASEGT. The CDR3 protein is CASSVNRQGEQYF. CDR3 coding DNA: TGTGCCAGCAGTGTCAATAGACAAGGGGAGCAGTATTTT.

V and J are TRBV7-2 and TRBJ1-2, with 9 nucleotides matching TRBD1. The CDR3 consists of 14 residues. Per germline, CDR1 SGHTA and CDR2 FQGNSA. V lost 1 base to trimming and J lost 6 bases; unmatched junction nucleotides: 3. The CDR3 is CASSLDWDRDGYTF. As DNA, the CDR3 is TGTGCCAGCAGCTTAGATTGGGACAGGGATGGCTACACCTTC.

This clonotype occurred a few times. As DNA, the CDR3 is TGCAGCGTCTTCGATGGGACAGGGCTATACGAGCAGTACTTC. It yields the protein CSVFDGTGLYEQYF. The chain recombines TRBV29-1 with TRBJ2-7; 9 bases match TRBD1. The CDR3 covers 14 residues. Germline CDR1 is SQVTM and CDR2 is ANQGSEA. Losses at the gene ends were 6 bases for V and 4 bases for J; bases not matched to a gene: 10.

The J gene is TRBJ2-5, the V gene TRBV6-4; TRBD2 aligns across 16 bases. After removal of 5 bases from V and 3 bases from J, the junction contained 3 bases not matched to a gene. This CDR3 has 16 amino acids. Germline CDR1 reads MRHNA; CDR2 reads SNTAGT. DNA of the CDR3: TGTGCCAGCAGTCCCGGGACTAGCGGGGGGGAAGAGACCCAGTACTTC. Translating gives CASSPGTSGGEETQYF.

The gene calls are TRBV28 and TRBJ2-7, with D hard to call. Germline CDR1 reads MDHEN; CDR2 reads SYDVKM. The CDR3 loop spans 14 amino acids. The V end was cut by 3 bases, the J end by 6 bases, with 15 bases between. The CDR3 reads CASSFLGKVIEQYF. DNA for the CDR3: TGTGCCAGCAGTTTCTTAGGGAAGGTTATCGAGCAGTACTTC.

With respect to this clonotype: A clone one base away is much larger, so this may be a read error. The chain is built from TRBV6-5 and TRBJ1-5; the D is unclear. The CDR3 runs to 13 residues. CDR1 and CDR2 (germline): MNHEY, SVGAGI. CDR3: CASSDSKNQPQHF. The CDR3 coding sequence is TGTGCCAGCAGTGACTCGAAGAATCAGCCCCAGCATTTT.

The CDR3 loop is CSASEMTSDYNEQYF. The CDR3 nucleotides are TGCAGTGCTTCAGAAATGACTAGCGACTACAATGAGCAGTACTTC. V is TRBV20-1 and J is TRBJ2-1; 8 nucleotides align to TRBD2. With the DNA end fitting TRBJ2-7 better, the J assignment may be wrong. This CDR3 is 15 amino acids long. The germline V gene encodes CDR1 DFQATT and CDR2 SNEGSKA (reference sequence).

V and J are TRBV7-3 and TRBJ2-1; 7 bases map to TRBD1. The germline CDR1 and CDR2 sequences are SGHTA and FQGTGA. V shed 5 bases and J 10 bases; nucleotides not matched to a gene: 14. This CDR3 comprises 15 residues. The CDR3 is CASSANPGPGGEQFF. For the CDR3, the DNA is TGTGCCAGCAGCGCTAACCCGGGACCAGGGGGAGAGCAGTTCTTC.

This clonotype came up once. The CDR3 loop is CASSLSGENTEAFF. DNA of the CDR3: TGTGCCAGCAGCTTAAGTGGGGAGAACACTGAAGCTTTCTTT. V usage is TRBV7-3 and J usage is TRBJ1-1; no clear D gene. Trimming took off 1 base at V and 1 base at J, with 7 bases between the two ends. Germline V gene lookup returns CDR1 SGHTA and CDR2 FQGTGA. The CDR3 length is 14 residues.

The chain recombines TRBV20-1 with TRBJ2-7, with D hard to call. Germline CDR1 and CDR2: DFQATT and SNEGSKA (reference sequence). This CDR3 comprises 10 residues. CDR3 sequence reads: CGVPYNEQYF. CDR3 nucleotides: TGCGGTGTCCCCTACAATGAGCAGTACTTC.

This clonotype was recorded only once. The DNA for the CDR3 is TGTGCCAGCAGTTTAAGGGCTAGCGGGAGACCGGCGCACAATGAGCAGTTCTTC. This codes for CASSLRASGRPAHNEQFF. The J gene is TRBJ2-1, the V gene TRBV28; 10 nucleotides line up with TRBD2. The V gene end was trimmed by 2 bases and the J gene end by 5 bases; junction bases not matched to a gene: 12. The CDR3 extends over 18 amino acids. CDR1 MDHEN and CDR2 SYDVKM come from the germline V gene. The whole variable domain, filled in from reference TRBV28 and TRBJ2-1, reads DVKVTQSSRYLVKRTGEKVFLECVQDMDHENMFWYRQDPGLGLRLIYFSYDVKMKEKGDIPEGYSVSREKKERFSLILESASTNQTSMYLCASSLRASGRPAHNEQFFGPGTRLTVL.

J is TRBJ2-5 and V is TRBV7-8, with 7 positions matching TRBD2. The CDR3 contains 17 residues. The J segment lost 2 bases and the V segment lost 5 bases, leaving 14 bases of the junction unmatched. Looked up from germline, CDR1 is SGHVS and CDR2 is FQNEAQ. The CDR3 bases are TGTGCCAGCAGCCCCTTGGGTTCTAGCGGAGGGCAAGAGACCCAGTACTTC. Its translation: CASSPLGSSGGQETQYF.